Sequencing of this T cell receptor beta chain was carried out in a study of OX40 agonist ivuxolimab in advanced cancers. General study points: Relative to CD4+ cells, CD8+ T cells on average had more expanded clones.

Produced via immunoSEQ multiplex PCR; TCRdb's table is partial and in-frame only. Of 55,000 to 75,000 clones listed, around 84% were seen once; the top ten hold roughly 3.9%. CDR1 is GTSNPN, CDR2 SVGIG, per germline (reference sequence). CDR3 length equals 9 residues. Remarks on this clone: Its antigen is still unknown. The junction and the germline gene differ at one end; a read error may be behind it.

The J gene is TRBJ1-2, the V gene TRBV30, with 7 bases lining up with TRBD1. The starting material was CD4+ or CD8+ T cells sorted from blood, obtained in a trial of the OX40 agonist ivuxolimab. The receptor was isolated from an adult with an advanced solid tumor such as melanoma, head and neck, liver or kidney cancer. CDR3 region: CAWGGTASF. The CDR3 DNA reads as TGTGCCTGGGGAGGGACAGCCTCCTTC.